In its sample, the clone carrying this TCR beta chain was seen a few times. The sample belongs to a study of T-cell memory formation after mild COVID-19. Study-wide context: The two donors had largely donor-specific TCR clusters.

This CDR3 has 16 residues. V gave up 0 bases and J gave up 2 bases; unmatched junction bases: 3. In germline, CDR1 is SGHRS, CDR2 YFSETQ. TCR alpha and TCR beta cDNA libraries carrying sample barcodes and UMIs were produced by 5'RACE using constant-segment primers. TCRdb reprocessed the 5' RACE reads with MiXCR, giving one entry per CDR3 protein. The sample has 350,000 to 450,000 distinct CDR3 sequences, 20% seen once. This TCR was sampled from an adult woman who had mild COVID-19 (a few samples of this study predate the infection). Cell type and time point are not known. The sample taken for sequencing was PBMCs or a T cell subset sorted from them (not recorded which). V and J are TRBV5-1 and TRBJ2-1, with 9 nucleotides matching TRBD2. CDR3 amino acids: CASSLGGGAAYNEQFF. For the CDR3, the DNA is TGCGCCAGCAGCTTGGGCGGGGGGGCCGCCTACAATGAGCAGTTCTTC.